A single sample is the source of the 7 T cell receptor beta chains below, sequenced in a study of PD-1 blockade in classical Hodgkin lymphoma. The repertoire was sequenced with immunoSEQ multiplex PCR; TCRdb's copy has only in-frame clones and lacks some. The data contain more than 35,000 clones, 76% of them singletons. With no exception, relapse followed autologous stem cell transplantation in all patients, and brentuximab vedotin exposure varied. The sample was peripheral blood mononuclear cells (PBMCs), taken at baseline. These receptors all come from a human donor with classical Hodgkin lymphoma.

The CDR3 sequence is CASSLVGFGYTF. As DNA, the CDR3 is TGCGCCAGCAGCTTGGTCGGGTTTGGCTACACCTTC. The chain couples TRBV5-1 to TRBJ1-2; D is uncertain. Trimming shortened V by 0 bases and J by 7 bases, and 7 bases separated the two germline ends. Germline CDR1 is SGHRS and CDR2 is YFSETQ. CDR3 length: 12 residues.

The genes are TRBV18 and TRBJ1-1; 7 bases line up with TRBD1. The CDR3 sequence is 14 residues long. Germline V gives CDR1 KGHSH, CDR2 LQKENI. The V gene end was trimmed by 6 bases and the J gene end by 0 bases; junction bases not matched to a gene: 4. CDR3 residues: CASSLDRVNTEAFF. CDR3 DNA: TGTGCCAGCTCGCTAGACAGGGTGAACACTGAAGCTTTCTTT.

The table lists this clone with a few counts. V gene TRBV7-9 combines with J gene TRBJ1-1, with D unclear. The CDR3 spans 15 residues. The germline CDR1 and CDR2 sequences are SEHNR and FQNEAQ (reference sequence). V shed 1 base and J shed 0 bases, with 9 bases lying between them. The CDR3 is CASSLEQTMNTEAFF. Here the CDR3 DNA reads TGTGCCAGCAGCTTAGAACAGACGATGAACACTGAAGCTTTCTTT.

This clone was seen a handful of times. V gene TRBV10-1 combines with J gene TRBJ2-1; the match to TRBD2 covers 9 bases. Trimming at V came to 5 bases and at J to 6 bases, leaving 5 bases not matched to a gene. CDR3 length: 14 residues. Germline V lookup: CDR1 WNHNN, CDR2 SYGVQD (reference sequence). The CDR3 bases are TGCGCCAGCAGTCGGACTAGCGAGGCCAATGAGCAGTTCTTC. Its protein is CASSRTSEANEQFF.

This clone has only a few counts. The junction differs from germline at one of its ends, possibly a read error. The chain is built from TRBV15 and TRBJ2-7, with TRBD1 identical over 9 bases. The germline gives CDR1 LNHNV, CDR2 YYDKDF (reference sequence). There are 15 residues in the CDR3. The CDR3 sequence: CATRRADRGNDEQYF. The DNA of the CDR3 is TGTGCCACCAGAAGAGCAGACAGGGGGAACGACGAGCAGTACTTC.

The chain links TRBV7-9 to TRBJ2-1; the match to TRBD2 covers 14 bases. V lost 5 bases to trimming and J lost 8 bases; unmatched junction nucleotides: 5. Germline V lookup: CDR1 SEHNR, CDR2 FQNEAQ (reference sequence). This CDR3 contains 15 residues. For the CDR3, the DNA is TGTGCCAGCAGCCGACTAGCGGGAGGGGTCGATGAGCAGTTCTTC. It translates to CASSRLAGGVDEQFF.

CDR3 in amino acids: CASSAGPQGSYEQYF. The CDR3, as DNA: TGTGCCAGCAGCGCGGGTCCTCAGGGGTCCTACGAGCAGTACTTC. The chain links TRBV11-2 to TRBJ2-7, with a possible D match to TRBD1 (6 bases). The ends were cut back, 5 bases at V and 1 base at J, with 15 bases in the middle. The CDR3 contains 15 residues. In germline, CDR1 is SGHAT, CDR2 FQNNGV.